This section outlines one T cell receptor beta chain sequence together with its context. Its antigen remains unknown. The assay was immunoSEQ multiplex PCR, and TCRdb's table has in-frame clones only and misses some. The data hold 20,000 to 25,000 clones, with about 70% observed a single time. As to time point: cycle 4 day 1 (C4D1), after 6 weeks of nivolumab. All patients relapsed after autologous stem cell transplantation, and brentuximab vedotin exposure varied. This entry comes from a study of PD-1 blockade in classical Hodgkin lymphoma. In germline, CDR1 is LNHNV, CDR2 YYDKDF (reference sequence). The CDR3 spans 14 residues. Trimming stripped 0 bases from V and 11 bases from J, with 14 bases between. Study-wide points: Exclusion removed patients who began nivolumab under 1 year after ASCT. What caused the repertoire differences, perhaps disease activity or prior therapy, remains undefined.

Sequences were derived from peripheral blood mononuclear cells (PBMCs), sampled before the fourth cycle of nivolumab. The clonotype originates from a human donor with classical Hodgkin lymphoma. This chain connects TRBV15 to TRBJ2-1, with D perhaps TRBD1 (6 bases). CDR3 in amino acids: CATSRDQGKFKQFF. The CDR3 DNA is TGTGCCACCAGCAGAGATCAGGGGAAATTTAAGCAGTTCTTC. The full variable domain, rest sourced from reference TRBV15 and TRBJ2-1, is DAMVIQNPRYQVTQFGKPVTLSCSQTLNHNVMYWYQQKSSQAPKLLFHYYDKDFNNEADTPDNFQSRRPNTSFCFLDIRSPGLGDTAMYLCATSRDQGKFKQFFGPGTRLTVL.